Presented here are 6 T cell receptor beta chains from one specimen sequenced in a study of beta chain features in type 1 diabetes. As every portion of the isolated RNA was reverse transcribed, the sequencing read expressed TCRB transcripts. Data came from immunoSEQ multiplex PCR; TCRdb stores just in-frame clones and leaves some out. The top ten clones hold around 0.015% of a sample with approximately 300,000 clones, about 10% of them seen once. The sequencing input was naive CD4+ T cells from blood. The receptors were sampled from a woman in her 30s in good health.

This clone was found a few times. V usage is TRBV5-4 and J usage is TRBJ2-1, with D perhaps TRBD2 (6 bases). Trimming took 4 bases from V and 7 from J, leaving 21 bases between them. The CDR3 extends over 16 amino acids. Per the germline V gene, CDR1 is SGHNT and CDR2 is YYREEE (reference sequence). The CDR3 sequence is CASSRGGGLPGNEQFF. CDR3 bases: TGTGCCAGCAGCCGTGGGGGAGGCCTCCCGGGTAATGAGCAGTTCTTC.

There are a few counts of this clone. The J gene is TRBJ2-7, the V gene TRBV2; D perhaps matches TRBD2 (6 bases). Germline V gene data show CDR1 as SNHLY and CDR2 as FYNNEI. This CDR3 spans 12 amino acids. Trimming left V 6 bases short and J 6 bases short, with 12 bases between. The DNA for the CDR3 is TGTGCCAGCAGGGAGGGCCCAGGCGAGCAGTACTTC. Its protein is CASREGPGEQYF.

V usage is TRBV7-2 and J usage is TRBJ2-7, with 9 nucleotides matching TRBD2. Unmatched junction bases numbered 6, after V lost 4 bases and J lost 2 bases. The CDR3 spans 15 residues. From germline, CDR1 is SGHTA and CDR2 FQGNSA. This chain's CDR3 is CASSYLAGGTYEQYF. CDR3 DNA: TGTGCCAGCAGCTACCTCGCGGGAGGGACCTACGAGCAGTACTTC.

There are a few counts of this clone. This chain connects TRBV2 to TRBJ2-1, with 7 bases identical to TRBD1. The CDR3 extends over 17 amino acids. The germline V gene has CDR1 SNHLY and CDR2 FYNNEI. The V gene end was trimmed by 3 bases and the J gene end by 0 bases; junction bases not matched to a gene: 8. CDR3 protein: CASSDVSTGPSYNEQFF. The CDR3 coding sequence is TGTGCCAGCAGTGACGTTTCGACAGGGCCCTCCTACAATGAGCAGTTCTTC.

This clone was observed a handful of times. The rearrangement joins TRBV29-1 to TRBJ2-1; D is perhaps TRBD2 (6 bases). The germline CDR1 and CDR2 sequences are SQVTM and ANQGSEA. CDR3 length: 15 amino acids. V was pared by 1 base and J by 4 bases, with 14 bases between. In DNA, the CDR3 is TGCAGCGTTGAAGTAGGCCTAGCGCTTTACAATGAGCAGTTCTTC. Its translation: CSVEVGLALYNEQFF.

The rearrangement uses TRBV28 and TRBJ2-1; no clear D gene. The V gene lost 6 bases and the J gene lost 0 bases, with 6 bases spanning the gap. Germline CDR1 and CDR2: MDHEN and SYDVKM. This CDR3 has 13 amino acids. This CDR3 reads CASSPSSYNEQFF. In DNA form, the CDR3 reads TGTGCCAGCAGCCCGTCCTCCTACAATGAGCAGTTCTTC.